The next 21 T cell receptor beta chains were all read from a single sample in a study of CD4 T cells in relation to SARS-CoV-2 and coronaviruses. Unexposed donor CD4+ T cells date from about 2011-2018, before the COVID-19 pandemic. CD4+ T cells were isolated from the cells after around eleven days of culture. No antigen is known for these receptors. Produced via immunoSEQ multiplex PCR; TCRdb's table is partial and in-frame only. This sample has around 16,000 clones, with roughly 80% found just once. The sequenced sample was CD4+ T cells from PBMCs, cultured in vitro. These receptors were obtained from a human donor in good health.

This clone came up a few times. The chain combines TRBV5-1 with TRBJ1-1, with D possibly TRBD1 on 6 matching bases. CDR3 size: 15 residues. The V end lost 4 bases, the J end lost 7 bases, and 20 bases lay between the germline ends. Germline CDR1 SGHRS, CDR2 YFSETQ. CDR3 sequence (DNA): TGCGCCAGCAGCCCATCCGCGGGGGCTGGAGGTGAAGCTTTCTTT. The encoded protein is CASSPSAGAGGEAFF.

The chain is built from TRBV7-9 and TRBJ2-1; 9 nucleotides match TRBD1. CDR1 is SEHNR and CDR2 is FQNEAQ in the germline V gene (reference sequence). V gave up 5 bases and J gave up 8 bases; unmatched junction bases: 4. The CDR3 loop spans 13 amino acids. In DNA, the CDR3 is TGTGCCAGCAGCCGGGACAGGGTGGATGAGCAGTTCTTC. Amino acids: CASSRDRVDEQFF.

This chain connects TRBV6-1 to TRBJ1-5; TRBD1 is a possible D gene (5 bases). CDR1 MNHNS and CDR2 SASEGT come from the germline V gene. This CDR3 is built from 17 residues. The V gene lost 0 bases and the J gene lost 1 base, with 13 bases spanning the gap. CDR3 bases: TGTGCCAGCAGTGAAGCAGGGGTTGGGTTCAGCAATCAGCCCCAGCATTTT. This encodes CASSEAGVGFSNQPQHF.

This clone was counted a few times. V gene TRBV20-1 combines with J gene TRBJ2-1; 9 bases map to TRBD2. Losses at the gene ends were 3 bases for V and 4 bases for J; bases not matched to a gene: 10. This CDR3 is built from 16 residues. CDR1 DFQATT and CDR2 SNEGSKA come from the germline V gene (reference sequence). The DNA of the CDR3 is TGCAGTGCTAGTTCTGATAGCGGGAGTAAGTACAATGAGCAGTTCTTC. Encoded protein: CSASSDSGSKYNEQFF.

Only a few counts were recorded for this clone. The rearrangement joins TRBV6-5 to TRBJ2-7; 7 nucleotides match TRBD2. The germline CDR1 and CDR2 sequences are MNHEY and SVGAGI. The CDR3 has 15 residues. The junction had 2 bases not matched to a gene; V was cut back by 0 bases and J by 0 bases. The chain's CDR3 is CASSYSWGGSYEQYF. The CDR3 DNA sequence: TGTGCCAGCAGTTACTCATGGGGGGGCTCCTACGAGCAGTACTTC.

The V call is TRBV18, the J call TRBJ2-7; TRBD1 aligns across 10 bases. Germline lookup yields CDR1 KGHSH and CDR2 LQKENI. Unmatched junction bases numbered 3, after V lost 3 bases and J lost 4 bases. The CDR3 sequence is 14 residues long. CDR3 coding DNA: TGTGCCAGCTCACCTCGGACAGGGGGTTACGAGCAGTACTTC. Amino acids: CASSPRTGGYEQYF.

The chain's CDR3 is CASSLRGREMGGANVLTF. In DNA form, the CDR3 reads TGTGCCAGCAGCTTGAGGGGGCGCGAGATGGGAGGGGCCAACGTCCTGACTTTC. The chain recombines TRBV5-4 with TRBJ2-6, with 7 bases fitting TRBD1. The length of the CDR3 is 18 residues. Germline CDR1 and CDR2: SGHNT and YYREEE (reference sequence). V lost 1 base, J lost 4 bases, and 11 bases stayed unmatched.

This chain uses TRBV7-8 with TRBJ1-4, with 8 bases that match TRBD1. The V and J ends lost 7 bases and 4 bases, in that order; junction bases with no gene match: 2. The germline CDR1 and CDR2 sequences are SGHVS and FQNEAQ. The CDR3 runs 13 residues. This chain's CDR3 is CASNRGDNEKLFF. DNA for the CDR3: TGTGCCAGCAACAGGGGGGATAATGAAAAACTGTTTTTT.

The chain joins TRBV28 to TRBJ1-1; D is unclear. The CDR3 length is 13 residues. The V and J ends lost 5 bases and 10 bases respectively, with 17 bases between them. In germline, CDR1 is MDHEN, CDR2 SYDVKM. This CDR3 is CASSADFVRVAFF. The DNA for the CDR3 is TGTGCCAGCAGTGCGGATTTTGTTAGGGTAGCTTTCTTT.

This clone was recorded once. The V call is TRBV2, the J call TRBJ2-2, with D possibly being TRBD1 (5 bases). The CDR3 spans 15 residues. Germline V gene lookup returns CDR1 SNHLY and CDR2 FYNNEI. V lost 5 bases, J lost 3 bases, and 13 bases lay in between. CDR3 loop: CASSSGYGDTGELFF. Written as DNA, the CDR3 is TGTGCCAGCAGTTCAGGGTATGGGGACACCGGGGAGCTGTTTTTT.

This clone was seen a single time. The gene calls are TRBV28 and TRBJ2-2, with 10 bases lining up with TRBD1. With V trimmed by 5 bases and J by 6 bases, 12 bases remained unmatched. From germline, CDR1 is MDHEN and CDR2 SYDVKM. The CDR3 has 17 amino acids. CDR3 region: CASSSPGGQGRSGELFF. For the CDR3, the DNA is TGTGCCAGCAGTAGCCCTGGGGGACAGGGGCGGTCCGGGGAGCTGTTTTTT.

The CDR3 DNA reads as TGTGCCAGCAGATGGGACGATAGCACAGATACGCAGTATTTT. This sequence encodes CASRWDDSTDTQYF. The chain uses TRBV2 and TRBJ2-3; possibly TRBD1 or TRBD2 for D (5 bases each). With 6 bases removed from V and 0 bases from J, the gap between germline ends came to 10 bases. The CDR3 loop spans 14 amino acids. In germline, CDR1 is SNHLY, CDR2 FYNNEI.

This chain joins TRBV5-5 and TRBJ1-1; tentative D call: TRBD1 (5 bases). Germline V gene data show CDR1 as SGHKS and CDR2 as YYEKEE (reference sequence). V was pared by 3 bases and J by 5 bases, with 14 bases between. The CDR3 is 14 amino acids. CDR3 in amino acids: CASSSRDAKTEAFF. Here the CDR3 DNA reads TGTGCCAGCAGCTCCCGGGACGCGAAAACTGAAGCTTTCTTT.

On this clone: The junction and the germline gene differ at one end; a read error may be behind it. J is TRBJ1-3 and V is TRBV12-3 or TRBV12-4; TRBD1 is a possible D gene (6 bases). The CDR3 contains 11 residues. CDR3 region: CASSSGGTSRF. The CDR3 DNA is TGTGCCAGCAGTTCCGGCGGGACATCCCGATTT.

This sequence joins TRBV5-1 and TRBJ2-1, with D perhaps TRBD1 or TRBD2 (5 bases each). The CDR3 has 17 residues. Trimming shortened V by 0 bases and J by 0 bases, and 13 bases separated the two germline ends. Germline lookup yields CDR1 SGHRS and CDR2 YFSETQ. As DNA, the CDR3 is TGCGCCAGCAGCTTGGTAGTGGGGGTAAGCTCCTACAATGAGCAGTTCTTC. Its translation: CASSLVVGVSSYNEQFF. Based on the CDR3 plus reference TRBV5-1 and TRBJ2-1, the full variable domain is KAGVTQTPRYLIKTRGQQVTLSCSPISGHRSVSWYQQTPGQGLQFLFEYFSETQRNKGNFPGRFSGRQFSNSRSEMNVSTLELGDSALYLCASSLVVGVSSYNEQFFGPGTRLTVL.

This clone was picked up a small number of times. The rearrangement joins TRBV7-2 to TRBJ2-7; D possibly matches TRBD1 or TRBD2 (5 bases each). In germline, CDR1 is SGHTA, CDR2 FQGNSA. Trimming took off 5 bases at V and 3 bases at J, with 14 bases between the two ends. The CDR3 extends over 14 amino acids. For the CDR3, the DNA is TGTGCCAGCAGCCGGGACGGCTATTACTACGAGCAGTACTTC. This encodes CASSRDGYYYEQYF.

The chain joins TRBV6-1 to TRBJ2-7; D gene ambiguous. The germline CDR1 and CDR2 sequences are MNHNS and SASEGT. The CDR3 covers 11 residues. Trimming removed 3 bases at V and 3 bases at J, with 3 bases between. The CDR3 is CASSEFYEQYF. The CDR3, as DNA: TGTGCCAGCAGTGAGTTCTACGAGCAGTACTTC.

The chain uses TRBV4-1 and TRBJ1-4; D ambiguous. Germline lookup yields CDR1 MGHRA and CDR2 YSYEKL. With 2 bases removed from V and 8 bases from J, the gap between germline ends came to 15 bases. The CDR3 is 15 amino acids. The CDR3 sequence: CASSQSPITGEKLFF. The CDR3 nucleotides are TGCGCCAGCAGCCAATCACCCATCACTGGGGAAAAACTGTTTTTT.

The chain carries TRBV19 and TRBJ1-1, with a tentative D call TRBD1 (6 bases). This CDR3 region has 12 residues. V lost 2 bases and J 7 bases, leaving 8 bases between the germline ends. Germline CDR1 LNHDA, CDR2 SQIVND (reference sequence). This CDR3 reads CASSIRGVEAFF. CDR3 DNA sequence: TGTGCCAGTAGTATAAGGGGGGTTGAAGCTTTCTTT.

The genes are TRBV7-2 and TRBJ1-2; a weak D match, TRBD1 (6 bases). The CDR3 consists of 15 residues. CDR1 and CDR2 from the germline V gene are SGHTA and FQGNSA. V lost 1 base, J lost 3 bases, and 12 bases lay in between. This CDR3 reads CASSLDPGAYYGYTF. In DNA, the CDR3 is TGTGCCAGCAGCTTAGATCCAGGGGCCTACTATGGCTACACCTTC.

V and J are TRBV6-5 and TRBJ2-7; D might be TRBD1 or TRBD2, each matching 6 bases. The germline V gene encodes CDR1 MNHEY and CDR2 SVGAGI. The CDR3 length is 15 residues. The ends were cut back, 5 bases at V and 0 bases at J, with 14 bases in the middle. The CDR3 coding sequence is TGTGCCAGCAGTCCTAGGGGGGACCCCTCCTACGAGCAGTACTTC. This encodes CASSPRGDPSYEQYF.